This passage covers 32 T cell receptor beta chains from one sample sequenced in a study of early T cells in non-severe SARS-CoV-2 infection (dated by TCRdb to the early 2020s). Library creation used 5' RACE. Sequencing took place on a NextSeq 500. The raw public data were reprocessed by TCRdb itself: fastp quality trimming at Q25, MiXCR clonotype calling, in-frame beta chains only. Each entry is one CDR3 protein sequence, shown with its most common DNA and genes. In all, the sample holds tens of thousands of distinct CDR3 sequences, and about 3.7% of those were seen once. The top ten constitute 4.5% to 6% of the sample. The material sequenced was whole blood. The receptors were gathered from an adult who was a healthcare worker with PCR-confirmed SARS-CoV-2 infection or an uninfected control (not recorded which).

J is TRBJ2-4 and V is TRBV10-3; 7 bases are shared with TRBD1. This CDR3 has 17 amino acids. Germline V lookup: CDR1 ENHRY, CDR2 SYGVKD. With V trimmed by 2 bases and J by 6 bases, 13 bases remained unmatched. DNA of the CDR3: TGTGCCATCAGTGAGGGGCCCAACAAGGGGGCCTCAAACATTCAGTACTTC. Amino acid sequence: CAISEGPNKGASNIQYF.

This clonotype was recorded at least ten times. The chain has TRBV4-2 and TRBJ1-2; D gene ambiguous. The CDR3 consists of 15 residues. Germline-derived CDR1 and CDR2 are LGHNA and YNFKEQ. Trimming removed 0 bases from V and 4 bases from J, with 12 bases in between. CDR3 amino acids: CASSQEPGSLYGYTF. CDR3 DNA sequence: TGTGCCAGCAGCCAAGAACCGGGTAGCCTCTATGGCTACACCTTC.

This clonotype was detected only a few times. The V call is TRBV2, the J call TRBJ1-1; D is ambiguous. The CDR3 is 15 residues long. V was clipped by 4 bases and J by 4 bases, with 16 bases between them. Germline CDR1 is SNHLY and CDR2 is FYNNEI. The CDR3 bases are TGTGCCAGCAGTGGGGTGGCAGCTGGGGTCACTGAAGCTTTCTTT. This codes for CASSGVAAGVTEAFF.

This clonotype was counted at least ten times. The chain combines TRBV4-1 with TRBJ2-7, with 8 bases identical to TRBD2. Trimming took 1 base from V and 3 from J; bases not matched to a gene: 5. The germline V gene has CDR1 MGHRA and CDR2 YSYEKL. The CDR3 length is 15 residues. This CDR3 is CASSQVSGGYYEQYF. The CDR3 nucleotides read TGCGCCAGCAGCCAAGTCAGCGGGGGATACTACGAGCAGTACTTC.

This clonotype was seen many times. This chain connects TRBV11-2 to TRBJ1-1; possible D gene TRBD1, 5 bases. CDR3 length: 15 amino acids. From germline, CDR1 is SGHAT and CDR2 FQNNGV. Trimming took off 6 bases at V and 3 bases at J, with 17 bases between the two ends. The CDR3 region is CASRGLSQGDTEAFF. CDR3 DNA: TGTGCCAGCAGAGGTCTTAGCCAAGGGGACACTGAAGCTTTCTTT. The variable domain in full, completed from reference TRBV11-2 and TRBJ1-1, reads EAGVAQSPRYKIIEKRQSVAFWCNPISGHATLYWYQQILGQGPKLLIQFQNNGVVDDSQLPKDRFSAERLKGVDSTLKIQPAKLEDSAVYLCASRGLSQGDTEAFFGQGTRLTVV.

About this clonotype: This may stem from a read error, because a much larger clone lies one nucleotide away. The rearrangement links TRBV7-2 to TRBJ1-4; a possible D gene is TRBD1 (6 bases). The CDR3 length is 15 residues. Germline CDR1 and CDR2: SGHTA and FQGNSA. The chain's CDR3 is CASSPQNRVREKLSF. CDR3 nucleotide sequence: TGTGCCAGCAGCCCCCAGAACAGGGTGCGGGAAAAACTGTCTTTT.

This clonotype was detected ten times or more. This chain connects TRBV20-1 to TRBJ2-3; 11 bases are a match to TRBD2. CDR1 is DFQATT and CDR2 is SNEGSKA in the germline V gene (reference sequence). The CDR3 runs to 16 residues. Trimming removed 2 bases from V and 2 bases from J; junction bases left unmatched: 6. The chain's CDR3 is CSARPPGLAVTDTQYF. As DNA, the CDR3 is TGCAGTGCTAGACCCCCGGGACTAGCGGTCACAGATACGCAGTATTTT.

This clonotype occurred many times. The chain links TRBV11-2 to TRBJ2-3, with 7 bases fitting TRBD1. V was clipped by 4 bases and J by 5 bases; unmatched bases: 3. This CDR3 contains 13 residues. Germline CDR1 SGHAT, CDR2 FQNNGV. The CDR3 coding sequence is TGTGCCAGCAGCTCTTCAGGGGGAGATACGCAGTATTTT. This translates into CASSSSGGDTQYF.

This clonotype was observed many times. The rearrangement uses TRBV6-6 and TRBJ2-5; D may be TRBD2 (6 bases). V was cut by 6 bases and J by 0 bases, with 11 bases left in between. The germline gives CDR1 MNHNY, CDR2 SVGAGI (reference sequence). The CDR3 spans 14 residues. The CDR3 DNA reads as TGTGCCAGCAGGGGGACTGCATACCAAGAGACCCAGTACTTC. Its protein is CASRGTAYQETQYF.

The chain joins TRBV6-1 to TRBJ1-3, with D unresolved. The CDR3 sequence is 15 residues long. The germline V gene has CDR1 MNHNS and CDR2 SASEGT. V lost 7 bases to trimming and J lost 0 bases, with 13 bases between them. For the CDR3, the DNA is TGTGCCAGCATATCACAAGGGTACTCTGGAAACACCATATATTTT. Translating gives CASISQGYSGNTIYF.

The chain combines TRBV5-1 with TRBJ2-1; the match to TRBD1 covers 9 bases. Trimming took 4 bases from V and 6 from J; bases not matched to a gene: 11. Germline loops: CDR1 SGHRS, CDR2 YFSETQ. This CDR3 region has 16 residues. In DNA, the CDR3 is TGCGCCAGCAGCGAACTACGGGACAGGGAGATCAATGAGCAGTTCTTC. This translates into CASSELRDREINEQFF.

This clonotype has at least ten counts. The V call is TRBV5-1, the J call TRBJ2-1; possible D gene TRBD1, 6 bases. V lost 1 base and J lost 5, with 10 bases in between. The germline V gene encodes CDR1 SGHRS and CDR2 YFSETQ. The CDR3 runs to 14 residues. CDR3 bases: TGCGCCAGCAGCTTGAGCAGGGGTAACAATGAGCAGTTCTTC. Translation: CASSLSRGNNEQFF. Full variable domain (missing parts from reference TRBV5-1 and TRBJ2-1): KAGVTQTPRYLIKTRGQQVTLSCSPISGHRSVSWYQQTPGQGLQFLFEYFSETQRNKGNFPGRFSGRQFSNSRSEMNVSTLELGDSALYLCASSLSRGNNEQFFGPGTRLTVL.

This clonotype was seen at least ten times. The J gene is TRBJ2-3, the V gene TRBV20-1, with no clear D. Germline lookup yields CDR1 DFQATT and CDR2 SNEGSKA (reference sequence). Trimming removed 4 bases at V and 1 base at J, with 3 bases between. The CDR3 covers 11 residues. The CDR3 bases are TGCAGTGCTAAGCGCACAGATACGCAGTATTTT. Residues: CSAKRTDTQYF.

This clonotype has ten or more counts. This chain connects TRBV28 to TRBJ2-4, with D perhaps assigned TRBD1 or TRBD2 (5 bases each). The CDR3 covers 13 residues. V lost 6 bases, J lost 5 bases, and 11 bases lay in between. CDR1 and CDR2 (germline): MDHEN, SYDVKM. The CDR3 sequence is CASRLMGENIQYF. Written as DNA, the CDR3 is TGTGCCAGCAGACTAATGGGGGAAAACATTCAGTACTTC.

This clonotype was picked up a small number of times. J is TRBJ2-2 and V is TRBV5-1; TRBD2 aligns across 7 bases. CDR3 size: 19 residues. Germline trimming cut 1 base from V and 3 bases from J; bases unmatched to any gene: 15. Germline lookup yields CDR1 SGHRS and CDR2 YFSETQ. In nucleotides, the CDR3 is TGCGCCAGCAGCTTGAAAGGCGGGAGAACTTCCGATGACACCGGGGAGCTGTTTTTT. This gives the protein CASSLKGGRTSDDTGELFF.

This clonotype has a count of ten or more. In nucleotides, the CDR3 is TGTGCCAGCTCACCACAGTTCGGAAACACCATATATTTT. This gives the protein CASSPQFGNTIYF. The V call is TRBV18, the J call TRBJ1-3; no definite D call. The V end was cut by 1 base, the J end by 4 bases, with 5 bases between. This CDR3 region has 13 residues. Per the germline V gene, CDR1 is KGHSH and CDR2 is LQKENI.

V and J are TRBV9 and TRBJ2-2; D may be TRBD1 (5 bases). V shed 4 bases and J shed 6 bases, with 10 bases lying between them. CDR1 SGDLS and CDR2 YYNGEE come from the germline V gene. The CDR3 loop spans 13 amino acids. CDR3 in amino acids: CASSPQVAGELFF. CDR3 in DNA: TGTGCCAGCAGCCCACAGGTTGCCGGGGAGCTGTTTTTT.

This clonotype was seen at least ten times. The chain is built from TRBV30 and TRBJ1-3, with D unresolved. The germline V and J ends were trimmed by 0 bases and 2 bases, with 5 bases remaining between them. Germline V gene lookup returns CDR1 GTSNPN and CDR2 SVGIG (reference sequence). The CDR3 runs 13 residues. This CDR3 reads CAWSVAAGNTIYF. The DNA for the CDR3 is TGTGCCTGGAGTGTCGCTGCTGGAAACACCATATATTTT.

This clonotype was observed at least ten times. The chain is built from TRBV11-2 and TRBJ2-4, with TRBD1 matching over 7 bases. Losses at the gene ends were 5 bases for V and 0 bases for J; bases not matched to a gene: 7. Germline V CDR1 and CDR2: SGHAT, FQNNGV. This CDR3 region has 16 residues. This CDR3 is CASSPTGPLAKNIQYF. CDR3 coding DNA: TGTGCCAGCAGCCCGACAGGGCCCCTAGCCAAAAACATTCAGTACTTC.

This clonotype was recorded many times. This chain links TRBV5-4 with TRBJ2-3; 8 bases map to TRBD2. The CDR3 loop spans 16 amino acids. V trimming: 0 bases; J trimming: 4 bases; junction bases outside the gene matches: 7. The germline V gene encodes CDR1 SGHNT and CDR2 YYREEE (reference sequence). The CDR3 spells CASSLVRVGRADTQYF. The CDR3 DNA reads TGTGCCAGCAGCTTGGTACGAGTCGGGAGGGCAGATACGCAGTATTTT. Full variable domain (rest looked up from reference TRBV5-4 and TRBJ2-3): ETGVTQSPTHLIKTRGQQVTLRCSSQSGHNTVSWYQQALGQGPQFIFQYYREEENGRGNFPPRFSGLQFPNYSSELNVNALELDDSALYLCASSLVRVGRADTQYFGPGTRLTVL.

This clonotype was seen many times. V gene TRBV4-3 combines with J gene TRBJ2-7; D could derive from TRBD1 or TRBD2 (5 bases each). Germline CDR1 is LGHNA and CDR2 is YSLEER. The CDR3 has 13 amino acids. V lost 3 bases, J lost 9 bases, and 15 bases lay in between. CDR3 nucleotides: TGCGCCAGCAGCCAGGGACGGCTACGAGGGCAGTACTTC. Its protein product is CASSQGRLRGQYF.

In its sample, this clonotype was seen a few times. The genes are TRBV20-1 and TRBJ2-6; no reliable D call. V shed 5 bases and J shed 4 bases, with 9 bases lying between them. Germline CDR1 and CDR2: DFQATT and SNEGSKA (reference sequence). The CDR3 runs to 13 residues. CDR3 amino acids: CSALPSGANVLTF. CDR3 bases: TGCAGTGCTCTCCCGTCCGGGGCCAACGTCCTGACTTTC.

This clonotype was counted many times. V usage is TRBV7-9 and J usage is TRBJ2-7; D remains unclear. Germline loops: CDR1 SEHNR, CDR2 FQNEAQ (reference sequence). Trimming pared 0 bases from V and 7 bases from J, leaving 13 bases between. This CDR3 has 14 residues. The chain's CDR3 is CASSLAGSIREQYF. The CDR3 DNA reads TGTGCCAGCAGCTTAGCAGGGTCGATAAGGGAGCAGTACTTC.

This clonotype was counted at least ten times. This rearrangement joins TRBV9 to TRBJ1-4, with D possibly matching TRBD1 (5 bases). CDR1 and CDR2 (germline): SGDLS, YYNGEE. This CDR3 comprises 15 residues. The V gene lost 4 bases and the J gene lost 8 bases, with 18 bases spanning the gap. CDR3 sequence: CASSLGHLKREKLFF. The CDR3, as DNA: TGTGCCAGCAGCCTTGGACACCTCAAAAGGGAAAAACTGTTTTTT. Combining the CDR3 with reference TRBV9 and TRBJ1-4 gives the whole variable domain DSGVTQTPKHLITATGQRVTLRCSPRSGDLSVYWYQQSLDQGLQFLIQYYNGEERAKGNILERFSAQQFPDLHSELNLSSLELGDSALYFCASSLGHLKREKLFFGSGTQLSVL.

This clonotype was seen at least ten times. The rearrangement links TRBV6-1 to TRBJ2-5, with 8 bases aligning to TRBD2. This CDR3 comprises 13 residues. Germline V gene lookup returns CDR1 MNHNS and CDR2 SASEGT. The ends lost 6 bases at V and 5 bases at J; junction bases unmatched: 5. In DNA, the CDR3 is TGTGCCAGCAGCCGACTAGCGAGCGAGACCCAGTACTTC. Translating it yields CASSRLASETQYF.

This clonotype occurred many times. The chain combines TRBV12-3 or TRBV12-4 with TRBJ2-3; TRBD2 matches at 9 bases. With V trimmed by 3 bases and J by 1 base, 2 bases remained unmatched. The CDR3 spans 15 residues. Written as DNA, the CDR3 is TGTGCCAGCAGTTTGCCTAGCGGGGGCACAGATACGCAGTATTTT. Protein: CASSLPSGGTDTQYF.

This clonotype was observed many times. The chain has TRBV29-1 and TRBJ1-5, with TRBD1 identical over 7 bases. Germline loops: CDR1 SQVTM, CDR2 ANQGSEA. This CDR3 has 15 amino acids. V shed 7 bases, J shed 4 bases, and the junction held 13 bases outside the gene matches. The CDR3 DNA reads TGCAGCGCCCGACCGACAGGGAAGTCGAATCAGCCCCAGCATTTT. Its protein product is CSARPTGKSNQPQHF.

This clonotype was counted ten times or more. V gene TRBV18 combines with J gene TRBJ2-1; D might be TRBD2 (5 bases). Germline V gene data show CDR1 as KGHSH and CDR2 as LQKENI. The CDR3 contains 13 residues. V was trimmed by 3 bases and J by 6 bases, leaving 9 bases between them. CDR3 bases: TGTGCCAGCTCACCCCCCGGGGTCAATGAGCAGTTCTTC. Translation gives CASSPPGVNEQFF.

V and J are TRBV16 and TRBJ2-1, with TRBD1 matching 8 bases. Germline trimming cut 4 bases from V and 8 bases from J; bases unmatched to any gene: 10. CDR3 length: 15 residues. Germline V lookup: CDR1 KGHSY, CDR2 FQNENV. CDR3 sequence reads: CASSRNRGKGDEQFF. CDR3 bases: TGTGCCAGCAGCCGTAACAGGGGGAAGGGCGATGAGCAGTTCTTC.

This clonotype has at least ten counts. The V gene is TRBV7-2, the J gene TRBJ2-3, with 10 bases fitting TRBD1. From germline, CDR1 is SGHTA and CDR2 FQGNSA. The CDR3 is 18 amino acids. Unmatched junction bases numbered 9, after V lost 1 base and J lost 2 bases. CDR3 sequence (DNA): TGTGCCAGCAGCTTAGTCGGGATAGGGACAGGGGACACAGATACGCAGTATTTT. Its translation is CASSLVGIGTGDTDTQYF.

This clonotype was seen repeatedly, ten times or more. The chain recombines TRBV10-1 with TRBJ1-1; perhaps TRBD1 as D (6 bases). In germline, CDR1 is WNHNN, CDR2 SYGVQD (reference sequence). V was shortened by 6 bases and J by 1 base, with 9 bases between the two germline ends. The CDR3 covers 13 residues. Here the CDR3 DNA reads TGCGCCAGCAGCAAAGGGGGGAACACTGAAGCTTTCTTT. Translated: CASSKGGNTEAFF.

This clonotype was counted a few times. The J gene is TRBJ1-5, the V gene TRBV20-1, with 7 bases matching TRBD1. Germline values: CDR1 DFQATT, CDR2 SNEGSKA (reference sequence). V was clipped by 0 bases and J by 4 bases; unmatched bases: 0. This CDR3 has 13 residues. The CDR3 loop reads CSARETGNQPQHF. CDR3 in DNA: TGCAGTGCTAGAGAGACAGGGAATCAGCCCCAGCATTTT.